This T cell receptor (beta chain) was sequenced in a study of OX40 agonist ivuxolimab in advanced cancers. Background on the study: A male proportion of approximately 83% was recorded, with mean age around 64 years and range roughly 23 to 79. Broader study findings: Researchers report that CD8+ T cells had, on average, more expanded clones than CD4+.

The V and J ends lost 2 bases and 7 bases, in that order; junction bases with no gene match: 4. CDR1 LGHNA and CDR2 YSLEER come from the germline V gene. This CDR3 has 13 amino acids. Clones were sequenced by immunoSEQ multiplex PCR, and TCRdb holds only the in-frame ones, with some missing. The table has around 40,000 clones, around 80% seen once; the top ten hold 5% to 5.5%. As regards this clone: Its antigen is not known.

The sequence was obtained from an adult with an advanced solid tumor such as melanoma, head and neck, liver or kidney cancer. The sample here was CD4+ or CD8+ T cells sorted from blood, taken in a trial of the OX40 agonist ivuxolimab. The chain carries TRBV4-3 and TRBJ2-5; TRBD2 aligns across 7 bases. The CDR3 here is CASSQSGALTQYF. CDR3 DNA: TGCGCCAGCAGCCAAAGCGGGGCCTTGACCCAGTACTTC.